The rows below give T cell receptor beta chains drawn from one sample of a study of cytomegalovirus exposure and HLA in healthy donors. Libraries were prepared by immunoSEQ multiplex PCR; TCRdb keeps only in-frame clonotypes and omits some of them. The repertoire holds 100,000 to 150,000 clones, approximately 83% seen once, with approximately 3.8% in the top ten. The sample consisted of PBMCs. The receptors here all came from a woman between 40 and 55 years old in good health and CMV-seropositive. The CDR3 runs from the conserved cysteine through the conserved F or W. D genes are given only for firm matches. Clone size is shown for a subset of rows, as once, few, many or a class of expanded clone.

>TRBV28|TRBD1|once|TRBJ1-2
CASSRQGYGYTF
TGTGCCAGCAGTCGACAGGGTTATGGCTACACCTTC
>TRBV14|-|-|TRBJ2-7
CASSVRQGEQYF
TGTGCCAGCAGCGTCCGGCAGGGCGAGCAGTACTTC
>TRBV7-2|-|-|TRBJ2-4
CASSLSARAGNIQYF
TGTGCCAGCAGCTTGAGTGCCAGGGCTGGAAACATTCAGTACTTC
>TRBV30|TRBD1|-|TRBJ1-2
CAWSVRVGTGINYGYTF
TGTGCCTGGAGTGTACGGGTCGGGACAGGGATTAACTATGGCTACACCTTC
>TRBV6-1|TRBD1|once|TRBJ1-5
CASSTTGDYQPQHF
TGTGCCAGCAGTACTACAGGGGACTATCAGCCCCAGCATTTT
>TRBV6-5|-|-|TRBJ2-7
CASSPDSSYEQYF
TGTGCCAGCAGTCCGGACTCGTCCTACGAGCAGTACTTC
>TRBV5-4|TRBD2|-|TRBJ2-7
CASSWWTSVANEQYF
TGTGCCAGCAGCTGGTGGACTAGCGTAGCGAACGAGCAGTACTTC
>TRBV5-6|TRBD1|-|TRBJ1-2
CASSAWTGWSYTF
TGTGCCAGCAGCGCCTGGACAGGGTGGTCTTACACCTTC
>TRBV5-4|TRBD2|-|TRBJ2-1
CASSPGGGNEQFF
TGTGCCAGCAGCCCCGGCGGGGGGAATGAGCAGTTCTTC
>TRBV6-1|-|few|TRBJ1-1
CASSETVNTEAFF
TGTGCCAGCAGTGAAACGGTGAACACTGAAGCTTTCTTT
>TRBV19|TRBD2|-|TRBJ2-3
CASSIRTSADTQYF
TGTGCCAGTAGTATTCGCACTAGCGCAGATACGCAGTATTTT
>TRBV5-1|-|-|TRBJ1-2
CASSLEPGVNYGYTF
TGCGCCAGCAGCTTGGAGCCAGGGGTCAACTATGGCTACACCTTC
>TRBV28|-|once|TRBJ2-1
CASSLRGNEQFF
TGTGCCAGCAGCCTCCGGGGCAATGAGCAGTTCTTC
>TRBV6-1|TRBD2|-|TRBJ2-7
CASSERLAGGRQYF
TGTGCCAGCAGTGAACGACTAGCGGGCGGGCGGCAGTACTTC
>TRBV7-9|-|-|TRBJ1-2
CASSSGNNNYGYTF
TGTGCCAGCAGCTCGGGGAACAATAACTATGGCTACACCTTC
>TRBV7-6|-|-|TRBJ2-5
CASSLGSGVLVGETQYF
TGTGCCAGCAGCTTAGGTTCAGGGGTGTTGGTGGGAGAGACCCAGTACTTC
>TRBV4-2|-|-|TRBJ1-2
CASSPRPQRGFYGYTF
TGTGCCAGCAGCCCTCGGCCCCAGAGAGGATTCTATGGCTACACCTTC
>TRBV11-2|TRBD2|-|TRBJ2-1
CASRLAGNNEQFF
TGTGCCAGCAGACTAGCGGGAAACAATGAGCAGTTCTTC
>TRBV7-2|TRBD1|-|TRBJ1-5
CASSLEGAPGNQPQHF
TGTGCCAGCAGCCTCGAGGGGGCTCCCGGCAATCAGCCCCAGCATTTT
>TRBV2|TRBD1|-|TRBJ1-2
CASSTGQVGYGYTF
TGTGCCAGCAGTACGGGACAGGTGGGCTATGGCTACACCTTC
>TRBV28|-|-|TRBJ1-2
CASSTTGPDYGYTF
TGTGCCAGCAGTACGACAGGACCGGACTATGGCTACACCTTC
>TRBV11-2|TRBD2|-|TRBJ2-1
CASSFPAGLEQFF
TGTGCCAGCAGCTTCCCAGCGGGACTTGAGCAGTTCTTC
>TRBV19|-|-|TRBJ2-3
CASSETASSTDTQYF
TGTGCCAGTAGTGAGACAGCTTCTAGCACAGATACGCAGTATTTT
>TRBV5-1|TRBD2|-|TRBJ2-5
CASSPLAGGPGKETQYF
TGCGCCAGCAGCCCTTTAGCGGGAGGGCCGGGTAAAGAGACCCAGTACTTC
>TRBV2|-|-|TRBJ1-1
CATSQQGEAFF
TGTGCCACCTCGCAACAGGGTGAAGCTTTCTTT
>TRBV10-2|TRBD2|few|TRBJ2-7
CANPGTSGSFWYF
TGCGCCAACCCCGGGACTAGCGGGAGTTTCTGGTACTTC
>TRBV4-3|-|-|TRBJ2-2
CASSQETRDTGELFF
TGCGCCAGCAGCCAAGAAACTAGGGACACCGGGGAGCTGTTTTTT
>TRBV19|-|-|TRBJ2-7
CASRKPPGGNAYEQYF
TGTGCCAGTAGGAAACCTCCCGGGGGAAACGCCTACGAGCAGTACTTC
>TRBV10-3|-|once|TRBJ2-2
CAISQDKGYTGELFF
TGTGCCATCAGTCAGGACAAGGGATATACCGGGGAGCTGTTTTTT
>TRBV2|-|-|TRBJ1-1
CASRREWAEAFF
TGTGCCAGCAGGCGGGAATGGGCTGAAGCTTTCTTT
>TRBV29-1|TRBD1|-|TRBJ1-2
CSVTGGAVDGYTF
TGCAGCGTCACAGGGGGCGCGGTGGATGGCTACACCTTC
>TRBV6-5|-|-|TRBJ1-2
CASSTYDGYTF
TGTGCCAGCAGCACCTACGATGGCTACACCTTC